This T cell receptor beta chain was sequenced during a study of CD4 T cells in relation to SARS-CoV-2 and coronaviruses. About the study: After 10 days of antigen culture, PBMC TCR beta CDR3s were sequenced.

Remarks on this clone: Its antigen remains unknown.

The CDR3 covers 13 residues. The germline CDR1 and CDR2 sequences are MNHEY and SVGAGI. V lost 8 bases to trimming and J lost 3 bases, with 13 bases between them. Unexposed donor CD4+ T cells date from about 2010-2018, before the COVID-19 pandemic. CD4+ T cells were isolated from the cells after around 10 days of culture. On days 3 and 7, cultures got half fresh IL-2 medium. The table came from immunoSEQ multiplex PCR; TCRdb's copy has only in-frame clones and leaves some out. The table shows about 12,000 clones, with more than 55% occurring only once. This clonotype was obtained from a human donor in good health. The chain combines TRBV6-5 with TRBJ1-1; possibly TRBD1 for D (5 bases). Sequenced input: CD4+ T cells from PBMCs, cultured in vitro. The CDR3 loop reads CASSLGQHTEAFF. Written as DNA, the CDR3 is TGTGCCAGCTCCCTGGGGCAGCACACTGAAGCTTTCTTT.